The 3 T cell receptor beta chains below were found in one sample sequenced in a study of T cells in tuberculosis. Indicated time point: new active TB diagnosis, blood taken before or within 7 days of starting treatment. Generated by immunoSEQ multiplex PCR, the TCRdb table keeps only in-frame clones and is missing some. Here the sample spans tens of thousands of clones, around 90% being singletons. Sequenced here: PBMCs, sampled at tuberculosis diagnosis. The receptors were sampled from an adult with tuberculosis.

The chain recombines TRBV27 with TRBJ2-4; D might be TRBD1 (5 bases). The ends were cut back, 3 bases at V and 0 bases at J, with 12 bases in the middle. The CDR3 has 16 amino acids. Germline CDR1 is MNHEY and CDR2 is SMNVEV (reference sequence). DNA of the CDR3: TGTGCCAGCAGTTTCTATTCAAGGGGAGCCAAAAACATTCAGTACTTC. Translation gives CASSFYSRGAKNIQYF.

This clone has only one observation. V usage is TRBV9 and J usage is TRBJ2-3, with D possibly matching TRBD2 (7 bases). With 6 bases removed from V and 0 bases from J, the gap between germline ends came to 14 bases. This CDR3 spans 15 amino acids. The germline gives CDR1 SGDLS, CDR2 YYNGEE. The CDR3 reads CASTYGGLSTDTQYF. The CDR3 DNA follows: TGTGCCAGCACCTACGGGGGGCTTAGCACAGATACGCAGTATTTT.

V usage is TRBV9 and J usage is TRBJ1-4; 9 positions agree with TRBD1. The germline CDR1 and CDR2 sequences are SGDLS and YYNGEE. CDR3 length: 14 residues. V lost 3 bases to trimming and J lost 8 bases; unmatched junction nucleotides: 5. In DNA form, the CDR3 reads TGTGCCAGCAGCGCGGACAGGGGAAGCGAAAAACTGTTTTTT. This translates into CASSADRGSEKLFF.